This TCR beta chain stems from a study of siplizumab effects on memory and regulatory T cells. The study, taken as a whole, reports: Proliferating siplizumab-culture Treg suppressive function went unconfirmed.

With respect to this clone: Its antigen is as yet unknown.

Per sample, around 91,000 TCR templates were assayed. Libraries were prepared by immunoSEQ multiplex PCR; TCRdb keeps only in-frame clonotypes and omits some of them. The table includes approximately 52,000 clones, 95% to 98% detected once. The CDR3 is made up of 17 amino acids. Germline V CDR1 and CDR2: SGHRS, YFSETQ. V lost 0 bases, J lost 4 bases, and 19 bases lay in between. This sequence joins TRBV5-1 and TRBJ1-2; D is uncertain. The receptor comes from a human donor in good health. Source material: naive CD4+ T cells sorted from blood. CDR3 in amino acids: CASSLVGGRKLIYGYTF. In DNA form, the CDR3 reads TGCGCCAGCAGCTTGGTAGGAGGACGGAAGCTAATCTATGGCTACACCTTC.